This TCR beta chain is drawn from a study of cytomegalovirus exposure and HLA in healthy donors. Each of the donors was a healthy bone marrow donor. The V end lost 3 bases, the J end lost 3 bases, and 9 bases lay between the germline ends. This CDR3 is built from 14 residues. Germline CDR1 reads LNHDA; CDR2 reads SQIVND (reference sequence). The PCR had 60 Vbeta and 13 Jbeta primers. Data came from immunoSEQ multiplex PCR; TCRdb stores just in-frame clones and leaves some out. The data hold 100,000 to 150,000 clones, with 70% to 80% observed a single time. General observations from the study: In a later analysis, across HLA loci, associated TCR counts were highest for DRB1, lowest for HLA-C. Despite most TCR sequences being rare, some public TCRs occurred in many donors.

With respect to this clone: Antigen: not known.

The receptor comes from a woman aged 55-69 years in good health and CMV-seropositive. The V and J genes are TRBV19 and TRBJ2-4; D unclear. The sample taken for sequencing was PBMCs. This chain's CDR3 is CASSMYIFKNIQYF. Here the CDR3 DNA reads TGTGCCAGTAGTATGTACATTTTCAAAAACATTCAGTACTTC.